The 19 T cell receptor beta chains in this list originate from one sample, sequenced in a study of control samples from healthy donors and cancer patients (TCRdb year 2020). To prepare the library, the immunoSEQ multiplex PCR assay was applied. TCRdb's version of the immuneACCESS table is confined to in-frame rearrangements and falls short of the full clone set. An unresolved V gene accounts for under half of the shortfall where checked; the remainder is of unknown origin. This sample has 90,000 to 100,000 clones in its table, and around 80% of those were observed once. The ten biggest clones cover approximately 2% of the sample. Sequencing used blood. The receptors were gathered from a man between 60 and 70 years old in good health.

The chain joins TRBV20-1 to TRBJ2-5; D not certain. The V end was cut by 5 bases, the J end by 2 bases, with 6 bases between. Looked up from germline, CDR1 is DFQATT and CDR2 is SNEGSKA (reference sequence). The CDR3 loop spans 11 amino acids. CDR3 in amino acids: CSAVQQETQYF. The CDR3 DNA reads TGCAGTGCTGTCCAACAAGAGACCCAGTACTTC.

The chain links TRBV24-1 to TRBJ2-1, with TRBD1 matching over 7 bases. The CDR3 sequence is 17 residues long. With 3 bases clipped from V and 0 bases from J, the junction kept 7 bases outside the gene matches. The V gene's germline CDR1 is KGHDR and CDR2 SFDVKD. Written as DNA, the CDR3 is TGTGCCACCAGTGATGTGCGGACAGGAAGCTCCTACAATGAGCAGTTCTTC. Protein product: CATSDVRTGSSYNEQFF.

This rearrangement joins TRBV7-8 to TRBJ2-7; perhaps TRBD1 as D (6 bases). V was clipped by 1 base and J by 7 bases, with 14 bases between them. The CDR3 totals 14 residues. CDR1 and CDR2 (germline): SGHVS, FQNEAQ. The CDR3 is CASSLVGTLLEQYF. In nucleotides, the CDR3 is TGTGCCAGCAGCTTAGTAGGGACACTATTGGAGCAGTACTTC.

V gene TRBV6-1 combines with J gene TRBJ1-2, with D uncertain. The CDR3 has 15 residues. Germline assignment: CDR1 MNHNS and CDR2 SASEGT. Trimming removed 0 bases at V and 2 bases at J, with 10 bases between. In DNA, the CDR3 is TGTGCCAGCAGTGAAGCCTGGACGGAAAACTATGGCTACACCTTC. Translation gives CASSEAWTENYGYTF.

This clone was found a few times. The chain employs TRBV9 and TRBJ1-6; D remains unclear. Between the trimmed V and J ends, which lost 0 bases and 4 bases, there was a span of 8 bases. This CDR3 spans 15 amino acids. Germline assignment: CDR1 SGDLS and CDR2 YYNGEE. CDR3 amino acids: CASSVENTYNSPLHF. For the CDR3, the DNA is TGTGCCAGCAGCGTAGAAAACACGTATAATTCACCCCTCCACTTT.

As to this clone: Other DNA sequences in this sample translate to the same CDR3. CDR3 protein: CASSYSGTGDYEQYF. DNA of the CDR3: TGTGCCAGCAGTTACTCGGGGACAGGGGATTACGAGCAGTACTTC. The chain combines TRBV6-5 with TRBJ2-7, with 10 bases fitting TRBD1. CDR1 MNHEY and CDR2 SVGAGI come from the germline V gene. The V segment lost 0 bases and the J segment 4 bases; nucleotides outside the gene matches: 3. The CDR3 is 15 amino acids.

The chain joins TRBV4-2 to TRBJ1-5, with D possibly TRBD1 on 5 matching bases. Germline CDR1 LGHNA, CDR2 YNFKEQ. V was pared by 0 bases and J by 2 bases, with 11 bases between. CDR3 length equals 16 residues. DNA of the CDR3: TGTGCCAGCAGCCAAGATCCAGGGAACGGCAATCAGCCCCAGCATTTT. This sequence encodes CASSQDPGNGNQPQHF.

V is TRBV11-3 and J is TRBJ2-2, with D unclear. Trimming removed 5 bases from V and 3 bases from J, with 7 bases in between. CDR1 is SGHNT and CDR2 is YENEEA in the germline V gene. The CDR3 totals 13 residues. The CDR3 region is CASSPRDTGELFF. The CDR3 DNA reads TGTGCCAGCAGCCCACGGGACACCGGGGAGCTGTTTTTT.

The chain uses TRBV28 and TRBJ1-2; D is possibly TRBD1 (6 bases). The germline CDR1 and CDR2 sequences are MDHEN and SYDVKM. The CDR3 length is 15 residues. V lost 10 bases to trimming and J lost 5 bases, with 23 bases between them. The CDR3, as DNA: TGTGCCACCTCGGTCGTATGGGGGCGAGGTTATGGCTACACCTTC. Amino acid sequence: CATSVVWGRGYGYTF.

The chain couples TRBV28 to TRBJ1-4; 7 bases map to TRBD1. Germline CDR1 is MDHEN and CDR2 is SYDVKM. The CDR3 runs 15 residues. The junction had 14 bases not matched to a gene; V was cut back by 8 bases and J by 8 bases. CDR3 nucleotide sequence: TGTGCCAGCTGCCCTACGACAGGGTCATCGGAAAAACTGTTTTTT. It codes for CASCPTTGSSEKLFF.

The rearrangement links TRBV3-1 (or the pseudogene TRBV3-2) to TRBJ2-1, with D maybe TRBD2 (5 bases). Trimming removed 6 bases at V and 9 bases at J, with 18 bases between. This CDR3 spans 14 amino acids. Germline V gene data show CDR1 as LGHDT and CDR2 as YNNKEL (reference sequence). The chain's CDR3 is CASSSDLPSGEQFF. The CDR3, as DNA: TGTGCCAGCAGTTCGGACTTACCCTCCGGTGAGCAGTTCTTC.

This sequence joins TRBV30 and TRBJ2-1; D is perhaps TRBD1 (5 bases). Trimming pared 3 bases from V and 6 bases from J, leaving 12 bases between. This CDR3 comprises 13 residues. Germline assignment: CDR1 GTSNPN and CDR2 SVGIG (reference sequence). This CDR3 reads CAWRPGNSNEQFF. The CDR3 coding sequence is TGTGCCTGGAGGCCAGGGAACAGCAATGAGCAGTTCTTC.

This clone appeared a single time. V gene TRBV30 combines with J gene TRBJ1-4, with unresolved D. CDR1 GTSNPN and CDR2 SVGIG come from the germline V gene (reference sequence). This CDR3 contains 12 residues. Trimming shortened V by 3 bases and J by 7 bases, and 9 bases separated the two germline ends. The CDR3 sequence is CAWRWGGEKLFF. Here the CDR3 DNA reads TGTGCCTGGAGGTGGGGAGGTGAAAAACTGTTTTTT.

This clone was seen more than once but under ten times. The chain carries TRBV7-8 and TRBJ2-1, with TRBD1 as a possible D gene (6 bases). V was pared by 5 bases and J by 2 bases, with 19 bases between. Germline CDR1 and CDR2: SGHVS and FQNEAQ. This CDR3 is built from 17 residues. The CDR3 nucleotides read TGTGCCAGCAGCGCTTACAGGGTCCCCCGGCCCTACAATGAGCAGTTCTTC. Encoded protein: CASSAYRVPRPYNEQFF.

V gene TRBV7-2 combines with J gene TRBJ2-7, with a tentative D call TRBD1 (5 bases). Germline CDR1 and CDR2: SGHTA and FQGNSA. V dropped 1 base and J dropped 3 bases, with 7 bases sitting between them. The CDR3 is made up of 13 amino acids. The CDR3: CASSLGTYYEQYF. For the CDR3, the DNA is TGTGCCAGCAGCTTAGGGACATACTACGAGCAGTACTTC. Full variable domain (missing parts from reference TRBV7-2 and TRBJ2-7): GAGVSQSPSNKVTEKGKDVELRCDPISGHTALYWYRQSLGQGLEFLIYFQGNSAPDKSGLPSDRFSAERTGGSVSTLTIQRTQQEDSAVYLCASSLGTYYEQYFGPGTRLTVT.

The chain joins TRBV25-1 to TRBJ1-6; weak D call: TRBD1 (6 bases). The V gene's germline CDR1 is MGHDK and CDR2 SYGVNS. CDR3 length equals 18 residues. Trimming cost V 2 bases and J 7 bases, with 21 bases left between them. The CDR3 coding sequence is TGTGCCAGCAGTGAAGGGGCTGACAGGAGAGGGCCCAATTCACCCCTCCACTTT. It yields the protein CASSEGADRRGPNSPLHF.

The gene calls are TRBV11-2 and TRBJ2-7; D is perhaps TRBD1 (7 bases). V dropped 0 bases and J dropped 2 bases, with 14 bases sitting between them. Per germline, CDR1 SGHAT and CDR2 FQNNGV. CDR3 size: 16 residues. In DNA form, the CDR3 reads TGTGCCAGCAGCTTAGAAGCAGGGGGGCTTCCCTACGAGCAGTACTTC. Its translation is CASSLEAGGLPYEQYF.

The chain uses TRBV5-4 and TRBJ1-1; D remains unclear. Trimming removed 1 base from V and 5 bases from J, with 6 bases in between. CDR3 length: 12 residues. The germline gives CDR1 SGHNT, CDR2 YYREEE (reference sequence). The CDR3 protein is CASSLRSTEAFF. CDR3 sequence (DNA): TGTGCCAGCAGCTTGCGATCTACTGAAGCTTTCTTT.

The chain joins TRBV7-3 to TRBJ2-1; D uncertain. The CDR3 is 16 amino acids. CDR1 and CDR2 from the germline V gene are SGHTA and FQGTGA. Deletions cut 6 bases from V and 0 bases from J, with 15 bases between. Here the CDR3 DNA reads TGTGCCAGCAGGTTCACGGGTCCCAGCTCCTACAATGAGCAGTTCTTC. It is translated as CASRFTGPSSYNEQFF.